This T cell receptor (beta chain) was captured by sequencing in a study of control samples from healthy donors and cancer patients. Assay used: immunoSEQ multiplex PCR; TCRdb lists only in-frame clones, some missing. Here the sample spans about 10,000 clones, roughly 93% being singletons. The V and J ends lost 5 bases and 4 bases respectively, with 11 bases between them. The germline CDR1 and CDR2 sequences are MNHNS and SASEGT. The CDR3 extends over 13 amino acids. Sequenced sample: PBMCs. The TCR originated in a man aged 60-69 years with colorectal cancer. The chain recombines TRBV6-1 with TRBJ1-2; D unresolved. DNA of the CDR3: TGTGCCAGCAGTTCCGAAGGGAGCTATGGCTACACCTTC. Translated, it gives CASSSEGSYGYTF.